This TCR beta chain was recorded in a study of blood T cell repertoires in COVID-19. Looking at the study overall: Samples came from the United States, Italy and Spain, spanning acute and convalescent COVID-19. PBMCs, B-cell-depleted T cells, or T cells provided the cDNA or gDNA that made up the material.

Original analysis: Reference gene primer amplification gave nucleated cell count estimates. Assay: immunoSEQ multiplex PCR; the TCRdb copy retains only in-frame clones and omits some. V, J and clone size reflect that table, while D and trimming were determined from the DNA. The profile covers roughly 380,000 clones, with roughly 85% appearing a single time and roughly 3.6% taken by the ten largest. The CDR3 sequence is 15 residues long. Germline CDR1 and CDR2: MDHEN and SYDVKM. V lost 3 bases to trimming and J lost 4 bases, with 15 bases between them. The TCR originated in a woman between 18 and 30 years old with acute or convalescent COVID-19. The chain has TRBV28 and TRBJ2-5, with a possible D match to TRBD2 (5 bases). The specimen sequenced was peripheral blood. The CDR3 here is CASSFPRLQGETQYF. In DNA, the CDR3 is TGTGCCAGCAGTTTCCCCCGACTACAAGGAGAGACCCAGTACTTC.